The clone carrying this TCR beta chain was seen more than once but under ten times. The antigen is not known. Isolated RNA was reverse transcribed in full, so expressed TCRB transcripts were sequenced. For naive, central memory and regulatory T cell samples, reads averaged around 3.5 million. Using immunoSEQ multiplex PCR, the repertoire was profiled, and TCRdb retains in-frame clones only, with some absent. The sample records about 410,000 clones, more than 11% being singletons. The germline gives CDR1 GTSNPN, CDR2 SVGIG (reference sequence). V shed 0 bases and J shed 0 bases, with 2 bases lying between them. The CDR3 is 12 amino acids. The source of the sample is a study of beta chain features in type 1 diabetes. Regarding the study as a whole: There was a moderate but significant shortening of TCRB CDR3s in all four CD4+ subsets of Type 1 diabetes patients.

Material for sequencing was naive CD4+ T cells from blood. The chain links TRBV30 to TRBJ1-1, with D hard to call. This TCR was recovered from a man aged 30-40 years in good health. The CDR3 loop is CAWSVLNTEAFF. The CDR3 DNA is TGTGCCTGGAGTGTATTGAACACTGAAGCTTTCTTT.